The 30 T cell receptor beta chains reported below all come from one sample, sequenced in a study of blood T cell repertoires in COVID-19. Sequencing was performed with immunoSEQ multiplex PCR; in TCRdb, only in-frame clones are kept and a portion is missing. The sample has some 150,000 clones; 84% are singletons. The sample was peripheral blood. These receptors all stem from a woman aged 45-65 years in a cohort sampled during active or convalescent COVID-19.

This clone was counted between two and nine times. The genes are TRBV7-9 and TRBJ1-1, with 10 bases fitting TRBD1. Germline V gene sequence: CDR1 SEHNR, CDR2 FQNEAQ (reference sequence). The CDR3 totals 15 residues. With V trimmed by 5 bases and J by 3 bases, 6 bases remained unmatched. CDR3 loop: CASSRDRGRDTEAFF. DNA for the CDR3: TGTGCCAGCAGCCGGGACAGGGGAAGGGACACTGAAGCTTTCTTT.

This chain joins TRBV18 and TRBJ1-4; D is ambiguous. The CDR3 covers 13 residues. V lost 3 bases to trimming and J lost 3 bases, with 5 bases between them. Germline values: CDR1 KGHSH, CDR2 LQKENI. The CDR3: CASSPAANEKLFF. CDR3 DNA: TGTGCCAGCTCACCGGCGGCTAATGAAAAACTGTTTTTT.

This clone was observed once. The rearrangement links TRBV3-1 (or the pseudogene TRBV3-2) to TRBJ2-5; D uncertain. Germline-derived CDR1 and CDR2 are LGHDT and YNNKEL (reference sequence). V was trimmed by 0 bases and J by 7 bases, leaving 6 bases between them. There are 12 residues in the CDR3. CDR3 sequence reads: CASSQDFGTQYF. The CDR3 DNA sequence: TGTGCCAGCAGCCAAGATTTCGGGACCCAGTACTTC.

The V and J genes are TRBV19 and TRBJ1-1; the D gene is possibly TRBD1 (6 bases). V was pared by 3 bases and J by 1 base, with 12 bases between. The CDR3 covers 15 residues. The germline V gene encodes CDR1 LNHDA and CDR2 SQIVND (reference sequence). CDR3 nucleotide sequence: TGTGCCAGTAGTATCATCTCCAGGGGGAACACTGAAGCTTTCTTT. It codes for CASSIISRGNTEAFF.

This clone appeared a single time. The V call is TRBV7-8, the J call TRBJ2-7, with D perhaps TRBD1 (5 bases). The CDR3 totals 14 residues. The germline V gene encodes CDR1 SGHVS and CDR2 FQNEAQ. The V gene lost 5 bases and the J gene lost 3 bases, with 14 bases spanning the gap. The CDR3 DNA is TGTGCCAGCAGCCCACGACAGTTGGACTACGAGCAGTACTTC. Protein sequence: CASSPRQLDYEQYF.

The gene calls are TRBV25-1 and TRBJ1-5; 8 positions agree with TRBD1. Germline V gene lookup returns CDR1 MGHDK and CDR2 SYGVNS. Unmatched junction bases numbered 3, after V lost 5 bases and J lost 3 bases. This CDR3 is built from 14 residues. As DNA, the CDR3 is TGTGCCAGCAGTAAGACAGGGGTCAATCAGCCCCAGCATTTT. Translated, it gives CASSKTGVNQPQHF.

This clone appeared a few times. The rearrangement joins TRBV7-3 to TRBJ2-1; 11 nucleotides agree with TRBD1. Per the germline V gene, CDR1 is SGHTA and CDR2 is FQGTGA. After removal of 3 bases from V and 7 bases from J, the junction contained 5 bases not matched to a gene. The CDR3 is made up of 15 amino acids. The CDR3, as DNA: TGTGCCAGCAGCTTGGGACAGGGGGTGTCTAATGAGCAGTTCTTC. It specifies CASSLGQGVSNEQFF.

This clone was seen a single time. V gene TRBV6-1 combines with J gene TRBJ1-6; D might be TRBD1 (5 bases). This CDR3 comprises 19 residues. V was shortened by 4 bases and J by 0 bases, with 19 bases between the two germline ends. Germline CDR1 and CDR2: MNHNS and SASEGT. This chain's CDR3 is CASSASRAGKSSYNSPLHF. The CDR3 coding sequence is TGTGCCAGCAGTGCGTCCCGGGCAGGGAAGAGCTCCTATAATTCACCCCTCCACTTT.

The chain links TRBV7-6 to TRBJ2-3, with TRBD2 matching over 10 bases. The CDR3 length is 16 residues. Per germline, CDR1 SGHVS and CDR2 FNYEAQ. With 5 bases clipped from V and 2 bases from J, the junction kept 7 bases outside the gene matches. The CDR3 DNA reads TGTGCCAGCAGCCCCCGGACTAGCGGAAACACAGATACGCAGTATTTT. This sequence encodes CASSPRTSGNTDTQYF.

The J gene is TRBJ1-1, the V gene TRBV4-2, with a tentative D call TRBD1 (5 bases). This CDR3 region has 17 residues. Trimming removed 4 bases at V and 0 bases at J, with 18 bases between. CDR1 is LGHNA and CDR2 is YNFKEQ in the germline V gene. CDR3: CASSPSHRQPMNTEAFF. The DNA of the CDR3 is TGTGCCAGCAGCCCCTCGCACAGGCAACCCATGAACACTGAAGCTTTCTTT.

This clone was observed once. The genes are TRBV5-1 and TRBJ1-2, with D maybe TRBD1 (5 bases). The CDR3 contains 15 residues. Germline loops: CDR1 SGHRS, CDR2 YFSETQ. V was pared by 5 bases and J by 0 bases, with 14 bases between. The CDR3 protein is CASRSGGSSNYGYTF. CDR3 in DNA: TGCGCCAGCAGGTCGGGGGGAAGTTCTAACTATGGCTACACCTTC. Looking up the rest from reference TRBV5-1 and TRBJ1-2 gives the full variable domain: KAGVTQTPRYLIKTRGQQVTLSCSPISGHRSVSWYQQTPGQGLQFLFEYFSETQRNKGNFPGRFSGRQFSNSRSEMNVSTLELGDSALYLCASRSGGSSNYGYTFGSGTRLTVV.

This clone occurred once. This rearrangement joins TRBV24-1 to TRBJ2-5, with 9 positions matching TRBD2. Per germline, CDR1 KGHDR and CDR2 SFDVKD. This CDR3 is 15 amino acids long. The J segment lost 4 bases and the V segment lost 3 bases, leaving 5 bases of the junction unmatched. The CDR3 DNA is TGTGCCACCAGTGATGGCGGGGGGGCGTCAGAGACCCAGTACTTC. As protein: CATSDGGGASETQYF.

The chain recombines TRBV5-4 with TRBJ1-1; 8 bases line up with TRBD1. Germline trimming cut 4 bases from V and 2 bases from J; bases unmatched to any gene: 7. This CDR3 spans 15 amino acids. Germline V gene lookup returns CDR1 SGHNT and CDR2 YYREEE (reference sequence). CDR3 in DNA: TGTGCCAGCAGCAAGGGACAGGACTTTAACACTGAAGCTTTCTTT. Translated: CASSKGQDFNTEAFF.

This chain joins TRBV5-4 and TRBJ1-3; weak D call: TRBD1 (5 bases). Germline V gene lookup returns CDR1 SGHNT and CDR2 YYREEE (reference sequence). Trimming took off 4 bases at V and 0 bases at J, with 8 bases between the two ends. The CDR3 totals 14 residues. CDR3 coding DNA: TGTGCCAGCAGCAAGGACATCTCTGGAAACACCATATATTTT. This encodes CASSKDISGNTIYF.

Here the CDR3 reads CASSRGAVGSGQPQHF. As DNA, the CDR3 is TGTGCCAGCAGCCGAGGTGCGGTCGGGTCTGGCCAGCCCCAGCATTTT. The rearrangement links TRBV3-1 (or the pseudogene TRBV3-2) to TRBJ1-5; D call uncertain. Germline V gene lookup returns CDR1 LGHDT and CDR2 YNNKEL (reference sequence). CDR3 size: 16 residues. V lost 4 bases and J 7 bases, leaving 20 bases between the germline ends.

The rearrangement links TRBV5-5 to TRBJ1-2, with D tentatively TRBD1 (6 bases). The CDR3 has 14 residues. Trimming removed 5 bases from V and 3 bases from J, with 14 bases in between. Germline V gives CDR1 SGHKS, CDR2 YYEKEE (reference sequence). DNA of the CDR3: TGTGCCAGCAGAACGGCAGGGGTGGACTATGGCTACACCTTC. Its protein is CASRTAGVDYGYTF.

The chain uses TRBV10-3 and TRBJ1-4, with 8 bases matching TRBD1. The CDR3 loop spans 13 amino acids. Germline lookup yields CDR1 ENHRY and CDR2 SYGVKD. The ends lost 6 bases at V and 4 bases at J; junction bases unmatched: 1. CDR3 DNA sequence: TGTGCCATCAGAGGACAGGGTAATGAAAAACTGTTTTTT. Residues: CAIRGQGNEKLFF.

This chain uses TRBV5-1 with TRBJ2-7, with 9 bases aligning to TRBD1. V dropped 0 bases and J dropped 3; count of bases not matched to a gene: 4. The V gene's germline CDR1 is SGHRS and CDR2 YFSETQ. CDR3 length: 15 residues. The chain's CDR3 is CASSLGQGGNYEQYF. The DNA for the CDR3 is TGCGCCAGCAGCTTGGGACAGGGGGGGAACTACGAGCAGTACTTC.

The chain links TRBV18 to TRBJ1-4; D gene uncertain. Trimming removed 11 bases from V and 0 bases from J, with 16 bases in between. The CDR3 sequence is 15 residues long. Germline V gene sequence: CDR1 KGHSH, CDR2 LQKENI. The CDR3 here is CASRGGTATNEKLFF. CDR3 in DNA: TGTGCCTCTCGGGGAGGAACCGCAACTAATGAAAAACTGTTTTTT.

This rearrangement joins TRBV14 to TRBJ2-3, with TRBD1 as a possible D gene (6 bases). The V end lost 1 base, the J end lost 13 bases, and 12 bases lay between the germline ends. Germline values: CDR1 SGHDN, CDR2 FVKESK. This CDR3 has 12 amino acids. In DNA, the CDR3 is TGTGCCAGCAGCCAAGGTACAGGGCCCAAGTATTTT. Protein product: CASSQGTGPKYF.

The V gene is TRBV9, the J gene TRBJ2-7, with a weak D call TRBD1 (6 bases). Germline assignment: CDR1 SGDLS and CDR2 YYNGEE. The CDR3 runs to 14 residues. V dropped 4 bases and J dropped 3 bases, with 14 bases sitting between them. The CDR3 sequence is CASSPRAGDYEQYF. CDR3 coding DNA: TGTGCCAGCAGCCCTCGGGCAGGGGACTACGAGCAGTACTTC.

This chain uses TRBV9 with TRBJ1-1, with a possible D match to TRBD1 (5 bases). The germline V gene has CDR1 SGDLS and CDR2 YYNGEE. The CDR3 covers 15 residues. V dropped 0 bases and J dropped 0 bases, with 9 bases sitting between them. The chain's CDR3 is CASSVGDSLNTEAFF. The CDR3 DNA is TGTGCCAGCAGCGTAGGCGACAGCCTGAACACTGAAGCTTTCTTT.

This chain links TRBV11-2 with TRBJ2-5, with D perhaps matching TRBD1 (5 bases). Trimming cost V 2 bases and J 6 bases, with 16 bases left between them. Germline V lookup: CDR1 SGHAT, CDR2 FQNNGV. This CDR3 has 15 amino acids. The CDR3 DNA is TGTGCCAGCAGCTTATCCTCCAGGGTCGCAAAGACCCAGTACTTC. Translation gives CASSLSSRVAKTQYF.

This chain links TRBV3-1 (or the pseudogene TRBV3-2) with TRBJ1-2; D possibly corresponds to TRBD1 (5 bases). This CDR3 spans 15 amino acids. Germline CDR1 LGHDT, CDR2 YNNKEL (reference sequence). Trimming shortened V by 6 bases and J by 6 bases, and 20 bases separated the two germline ends. CDR3 residues: CASRLAGGGKDGYTF. CDR3 coding DNA: TGTGCCAGCAGACTAGCGGGGGGAGGCAAGGATGGCTACACCTTC.

The CDR3 spells CASSVSAGGNTEAFF. The CDR3 coding sequence is TGTGCCAGCAGTGTATCGGCAGGGGGGAACACTGAAGCTTTCTTT. J is TRBJ1-1 and V is TRBV6-4, with 7 bases lining up with TRBD1. The V segment lost 4 bases and the J segment 1 base; nucleotides outside the gene matches: 6. CDR3 length equals 15 residues. Germline assignment: CDR1 MRHNA and CDR2 SNTAGT.

The CDR3 region has the DNA TGTGCCAGCAGCTACAAGGATACGCAGTATTTT. It yields the protein CASSYKDTQYF. This chain links TRBV5-8 with TRBJ2-3; D gene ambiguous. The CDR3 length is 11 residues. V was cut by 3 bases and J by 6 bases, with 5 bases left in between. CDR1 is SGHTS, CDR2 YDEGEE, per germline. Combining the CDR3 with reference TRBV5-8 and TRBJ2-3 gives the whole variable domain EAGVTQSPTHLIKTRGQQATLRCSPISGHTSVYWYQQALGLGLQFLLWYDEGEERNRGNFPPRFSGRQFPNYSSELNVNALELEDSALYLCASSYKDTQYFGPGTRLTVL.

The gene calls are TRBV5-6 and TRBJ1-2, with D possibly matching TRBD1 (6 bases). The germline gives CDR1 SGHDT, CDR2 YYEEEE. The V end was cut by 0 bases, the J end by 0 bases, with 15 bases between. The CDR3 covers 17 residues. The CDR3 DNA reads as TGTGCCAGCAGCTTGGGGCCCCGGGGGGGCTCTAACTATGGCTACACCTTC. Translated: CASSLGPRGGSNYGYTF.

The chain links TRBV5-6 to TRBJ2-7; TRBD2 matches 11 bases. The CDR3 has 15 residues. Germline V gene sequence: CDR1 SGHDT, CDR2 YYEEEE. V shed 7 bases and J 3 bases; nucleotides not matched to a gene: 9. CDR3 region: CASGRLAGGHYEQYF. The CDR3 DNA sequence: TGTGCCAGCGGGCGGCTAGCGGGGGGCCACTACGAGCAGTACTTC.

Note on this clone: The sample carries other DNA sequences with the same CDR3. This chain links TRBV3-1 (or the pseudogene TRBV3-2) with TRBJ1-5; D is unresolved. V was pared by 1 base and J by 6 bases, with 4 bases between. Germline CDR1 LGHDT, CDR2 YNNKEL (reference sequence). This CDR3 region has 12 residues. In DNA form, the CDR3 reads TGTGCCAGCAGCCAAGGCGGTCAGCCCCAGCATTTT. It translates to CASSQGGQPQHF.

V usage is TRBV5-6 and J usage is TRBJ2-1; 10 bases align to TRBD2. This CDR3 spans 16 amino acids. The trim removed 2 bases at V and 8 bases at J, leaving 10 bases unmatched. From germline, CDR1 is SGHDT and CDR2 YYEEEE. The CDR3 DNA sequence: TGTGCCAGCAGCTTTCTTATTAGCGGGGGGTTGGATGAGCAGTTCTTC. As protein: CASSFLISGGLDEQFF.